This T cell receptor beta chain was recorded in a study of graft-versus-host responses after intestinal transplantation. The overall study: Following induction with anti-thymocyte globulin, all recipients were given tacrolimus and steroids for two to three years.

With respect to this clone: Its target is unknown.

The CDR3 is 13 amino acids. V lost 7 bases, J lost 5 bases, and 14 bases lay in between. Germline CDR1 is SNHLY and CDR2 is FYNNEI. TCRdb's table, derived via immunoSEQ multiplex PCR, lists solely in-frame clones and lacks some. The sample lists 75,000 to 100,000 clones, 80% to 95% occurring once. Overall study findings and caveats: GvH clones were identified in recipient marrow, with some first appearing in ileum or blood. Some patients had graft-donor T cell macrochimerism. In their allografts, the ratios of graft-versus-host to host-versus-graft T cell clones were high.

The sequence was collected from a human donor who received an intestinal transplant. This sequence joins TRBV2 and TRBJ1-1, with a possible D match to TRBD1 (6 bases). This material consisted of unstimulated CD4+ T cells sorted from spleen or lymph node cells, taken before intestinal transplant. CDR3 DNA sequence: TGTGCCAGCAACCCGGACAGTGGGACTGAAGCTTTCTTT. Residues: CASNPDSGTEAFF.